This T cell receptor beta chain was observed in a study of blood T cell repertoires in COVID-19. Whole-study context: Sites in the United States, Italy and Spain provided acute and convalescent COVID-19 samples. T cells, B-cell-depleted T cells, or PBMCs supplied cDNA or gDNA.

Assay: immunoSEQ multiplex PCR; the TCRdb copy retains only in-frame clones and omits some. The sample contains more than 250,000 clones, 80% to 90% of which appear only once. The germline CDR1 and CDR2 sequences are KGHSH and LQKENI. The length of the CDR3 is 13 residues. Trimming removed 4 bases at V and 8 bases at J, with 11 bases between. This chain joins TRBV18 and TRBJ1-4; tentatively, D is TRBD1 (6 bases). Sequencing was carried out using peripheral blood. The receptor's source is a woman between 45 and 65 years old with acute or convalescent COVID-19. CDR3 nucleotides: TGTGCCAGCTCACGGGCACAGGGCGAAAAACTGTTTTTT. It is translated as CASSRAQGEKLFF.